This T cell receptor beta chain was sequenced in a study of T cell responses to AZD1222 COVID-19 vaccine. Findings of the study overall: Donors, mostly white British, included more females; clonal diversity was possibly underestimated. Baseline serostatus was positive in only a handful of AZD1222 recipients. All repertoire sampling was performed exclusively after the peak T cell response.

CDR1 SGHNT and CDR2 YYREEE come from the germline V gene (reference sequence). The CDR3 extends over 14 amino acids. The V and J ends lost 0 bases and 6 bases respectively, with 10 bases between them. Comments on this clone: Antigen: not known.

Method: immunoSEQ multiplex PCR; TCRdb's copy keeps in-frame clones and lacks some. The sample carries around 130,000 clones, more than 85% recorded once. The sample consisted of peripheral blood, taken on day 0 of AZD1222 vaccination. This sequence joins TRBV5-4 and TRBJ2-1; tentatively, D is TRBD2 (5 bases). The sequence was collected from an adult in good health. CDR3 in amino acids: CASSLAPGINEQFF. Written as DNA, the CDR3 is TGTGCCAGCAGCTTGGCCCCGGGAATCAATGAGCAGTTCTTC.